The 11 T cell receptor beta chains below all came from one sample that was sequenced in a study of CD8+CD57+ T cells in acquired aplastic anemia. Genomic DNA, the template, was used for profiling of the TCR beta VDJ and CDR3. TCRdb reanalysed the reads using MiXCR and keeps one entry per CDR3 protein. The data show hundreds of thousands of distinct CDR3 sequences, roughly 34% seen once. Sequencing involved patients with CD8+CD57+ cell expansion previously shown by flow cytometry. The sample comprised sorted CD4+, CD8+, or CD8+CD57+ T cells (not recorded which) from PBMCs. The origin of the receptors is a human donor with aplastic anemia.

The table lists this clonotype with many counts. Here the CDR3 DNA reads TGTGCCAGCAGCACACCGATGCGGGGCTACGAGCAGTACTTC. Protein sequence: CASSTPMRGYEQYF. This chain links TRBV11-2 with TRBJ2-7; maybe TRBD2 (6 bases). The V gene lost 5 bases and the J gene lost 3 bases, with 14 bases spanning the gap. Per the germline V gene, CDR1 is SGHAT and CDR2 is FQNNGV. CDR3 length: 14 amino acids.

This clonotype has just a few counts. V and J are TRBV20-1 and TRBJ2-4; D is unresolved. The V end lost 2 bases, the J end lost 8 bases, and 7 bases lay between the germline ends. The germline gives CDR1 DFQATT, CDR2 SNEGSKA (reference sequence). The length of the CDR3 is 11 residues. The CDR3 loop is CSARWSDIQYF. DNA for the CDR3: TGCAGTGCTAGATGGTCGGACATTCAGTACTTC.

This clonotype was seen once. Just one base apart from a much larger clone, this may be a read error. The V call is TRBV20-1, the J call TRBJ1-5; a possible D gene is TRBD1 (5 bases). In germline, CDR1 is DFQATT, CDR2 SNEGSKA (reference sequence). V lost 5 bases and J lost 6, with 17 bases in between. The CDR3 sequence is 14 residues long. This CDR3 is CSAGGGGTSQPQHF. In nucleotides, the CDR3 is TGCAGTGCTGGGGGTGGCGGGACCAGTCAGCCCCAGCATTTT.

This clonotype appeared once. Here the CDR3 DNA reads TGTGCCAGCTTCCTGGACAGGGGGCTGTACGAGCAGTACTTC. Protein sequence: CASFLDRGLYEQYF. The V call is TRBV2, the J call TRBJ2-7, with 11 bases fitting TRBD1. CDR1 is SNHLY, CDR2 FYNNEI, per germline. The CDR3 consists of 14 residues. V lost 8 bases to trimming and J lost 4 bases; unmatched junction nucleotides: 7.

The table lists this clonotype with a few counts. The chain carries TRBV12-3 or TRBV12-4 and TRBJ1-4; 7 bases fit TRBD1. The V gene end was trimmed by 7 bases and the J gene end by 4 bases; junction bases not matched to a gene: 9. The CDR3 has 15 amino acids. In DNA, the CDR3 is TGTGCCAGCAAGAACACCGGGACAGTTAATGAAAAACTGTTTTTT. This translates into CASKNTGTVNEKLFF.

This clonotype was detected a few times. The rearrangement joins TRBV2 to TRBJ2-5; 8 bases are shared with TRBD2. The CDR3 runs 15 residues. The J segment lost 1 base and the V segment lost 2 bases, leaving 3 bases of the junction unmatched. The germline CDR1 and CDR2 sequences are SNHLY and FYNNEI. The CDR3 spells CASSEIRGGQETQYF. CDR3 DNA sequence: TGTGCCAGCAGTGAAATCCGGGGGGGCCAAGAGACCCAGTACTTC.

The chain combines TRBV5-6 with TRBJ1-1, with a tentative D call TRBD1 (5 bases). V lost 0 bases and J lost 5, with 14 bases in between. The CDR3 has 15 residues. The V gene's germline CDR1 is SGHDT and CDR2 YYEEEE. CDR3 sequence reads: CASSLVGVEVTEAFF. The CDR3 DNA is TGTGCCAGCAGCTTGGTGGGGGTCGAGGTAACTGAAGCTTTCTTT.

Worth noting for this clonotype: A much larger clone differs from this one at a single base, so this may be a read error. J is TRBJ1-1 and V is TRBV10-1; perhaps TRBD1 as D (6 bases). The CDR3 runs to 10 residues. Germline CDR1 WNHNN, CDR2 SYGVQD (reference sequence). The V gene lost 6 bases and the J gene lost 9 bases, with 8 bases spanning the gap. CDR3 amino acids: CASRGAQAFF. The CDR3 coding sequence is TGCGCCAGCAGGGGGGCTCAAGCTTTCTTT.

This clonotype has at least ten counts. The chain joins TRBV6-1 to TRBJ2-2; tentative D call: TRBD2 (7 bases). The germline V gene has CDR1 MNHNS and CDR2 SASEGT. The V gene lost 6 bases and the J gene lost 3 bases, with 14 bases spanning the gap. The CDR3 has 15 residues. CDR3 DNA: TGTGCCAGCAGGACGGGGGGCTTGGACACCGGGGAGCTGTTTTTT. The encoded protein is CASRTGGLDTGELFF.

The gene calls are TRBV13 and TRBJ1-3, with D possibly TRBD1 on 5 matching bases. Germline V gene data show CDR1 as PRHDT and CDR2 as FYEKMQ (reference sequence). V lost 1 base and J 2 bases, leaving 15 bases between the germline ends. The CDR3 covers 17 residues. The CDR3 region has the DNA TGTGCCAGCAGCTTAGCCCCACTGCAGGGTCCTGGAAACACCATATATTTT. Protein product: CASSLAPLQGPGNTIYF.

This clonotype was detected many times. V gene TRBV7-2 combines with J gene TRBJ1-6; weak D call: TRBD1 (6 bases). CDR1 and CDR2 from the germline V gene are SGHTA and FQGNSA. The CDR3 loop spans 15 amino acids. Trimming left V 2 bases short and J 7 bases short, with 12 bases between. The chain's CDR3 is CASSLRTDGNSPLHF. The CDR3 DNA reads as TGTGCCAGCAGCTTAAGGACAGACGGCAATTCACCCCTCCACTTT.